A selection of T cell receptor beta chains follows, all from one sample in a study of blood T cell repertoires in COVID-19. Sequenced by immunoSEQ multiplex PCR; TCRdb stores in-frame clones only, minus some. This sample yields 100,000 to 150,000 clones, of which around 86% are seen a single time; roughly 2.5% belongs to the top ten. The sequenced material came from peripheral blood. Receptor source: a man aged 50 to 60 with active COVID-19. Each CDR3 is given with its conserved first and last residue. Fields, in order: V gene, CDR3 length, D gene, clone size, CDR3 protein. A D gene is named only where the DNA matches it firmly. Clone size is stated in some rows and not others, as once, few, many or a class when expanded.

>TRBV18|15|NA|NA
CASSPAGWTSYEQYF
>TRBV12-5|13|NA|NA
CASGLVHGGALHF
>TRBV30|16|TRBD1|NA
CAWGSAFGQGYYEQYF
>TRBV9|17|NA|NA
CASSVALGTTGANVLTF
>TRBV6-1|16|TRBD2|NA
CASSATSGGAHYEQYF
>TRBV4-2|16|TRBD2|NA
CASSPASGKNTGELFF
>TRBV30|12|NA|NA
CAWSGAGEKLFF
>TRBV15|17|NA|NA
CATSRAAGGTSGNTIYF
>TRBV27|12|NA|NA
CASHGVTGEQYF
>TRBV12-5|15|TRBD1|NA
CASAPTGGRGNTIYF
>TRBV6-1|14|TRBD1|once
CASSERGTVRGYTF
>TRBV9|14|NA|NA
CASSEVGGGYGYTF
>TRBV11-2|18|NA|NA
CASRKLAGSLGAKNIQYF
>TRBV5-1|14|TRBD2|NA
CASRTGGSTDTQYF
>TRBV27|13|NA|NA
CASRLTTDTEAFF
>TRBV10-3|13|NA|NA
CAISEVVNYGYTF
>TRBV29-1|13|NA|NA
CSVEGILSGEQYF
>TRBV9|15|NA|once
CASSGGTLKTDTQYF
>TRBV27|19|NA|NA
CASSLGWVGGKGSNQPQHF
>TRBV27|15|NA|NA
CASKREGALNQPQHF
>TRBV12-3/TRBV12-4|13|NA|NA
CASSLGAGRSAFF
>TRBV6-5|13|NA|NA
CASSSRGIRSIHF
>TRBV5-4|17|NA|NA
CASSRGRGGVDTDTQYF
>TRBV9|13|NA|NA
CASSGGYNSPLHF
>TRBV6-1|20|TRBD1|NA
CASSERPLDRGTRANEKLFF
>TRBV19|16|TRBD2|many
CASSNGLAGARGELFF
>TRBV2|14|TRBD1|once
CAQGGDRGNQPQHF
>TRBV5-1|17|TRBD1|NA
CASSSRPGQGNTGELFF
>TRBV5-5|15|TRBD1|NA
CASSSPGQKNEKLFF
>TRBV19|14|TRBD2|NA
CASSFGTSGYEQYF
>TRBV12-5|16|NA|once
CASGLQGALIRTEAFF
>TRBV9|13|TRBD1|few
CASSGQGVSPLHF
>TRBV13|15|NA|NA
CASSSTGTSYNEQFF
>TRBV6-2/TRBV6-3|16|TRBD2|NA
CASSYGGLAGWNTQYF
>TRBV12-5|12|NA|NA
CAREARSYEQYF
>TRBV11-2|15|NA|NA
CASSLRFGGTYEQYF
>TRBV5-6|15|TRBD2|NA
CASSFVTAGLDEQFF
>TRBV7-2|15|NA|NA
CASSLSPFGGETQYF
>TRBV5-1|14|TRBD1|NA
CASRPGGPAYGYTF
>TRBV7-9|15|TRBD1|NA
CASLRTGTVTDTQYF
>TRBV2|14|TRBD2|once
CASSERASGETQYF
>TRBV7-2|16|TRBD2|NA
CASSGAGRGFADTQYF
>TRBV25-1|13|NA|NA
CASSEAGTYEQYF
>TRBV12-5|13|NA|NA
CASGGYGGQPQHF
>TRBV6-5|12|TRBD1|NA
CASRDRYYGYTF
>TRBV27|14|NA|NA
CASSLVGSHNEQFF
>TRBV7-9|14|TRBD1|few
CASSSGQGNTEAFF
>TRBV30|11|NA|NA
CAGGLRYEQYF
>TRBV19|15|NA|few
CASSIGTVVNQPQHF
>TRBV6-5|14|TRBD2|NA
CASSYRIAGGELFF
>TRBV5-1|13|TRBD2|NA
CASSERAGDEQYF
>TRBV6-5|13|TRBD1|once
CASIDRGNYGYTF
>TRBV5-6|13|NA|NA
CASSFYRTDEQYF
>TRBV15|13|NA|once
CATSGDLPGGYTF
>TRBV5-4|17|TRBD2|few
CASSPRLAGGLSYEQYF
>TRBV14|14|TRBD2|NA
CASSPAGGTGELFF
>TRBV9|15|NA|NA
CASSPQTSNTGELFF
>TRBV6-5|15|TRBD1|NA
CASSPPTGGAMTQYF
>TRBV19|12|TRBD1|NA
CASSSQGVSAFF